This record concerns one TCR beta chain sequence. Its target is unknown. This record belongs to a study of cytomegalovirus exposure and HLA in healthy donors. PCR involved 60 Vbeta and 13 Jbeta primers. The protocol was immunoSEQ multiplex PCR, while the TCRdb copy is restricted to in-frame clones and leaves out a portion. The sample shows 100,000 to 150,000 clones, 80% of them seen only once. Overall study results and limits: Within an earlier analysis, most TCR beta V segments proved productive either about 87% or about 30% of the time. Presence/absence comparisons presumed near-even sequencing depth among donors. Within the data, a cluster of highly shared sequence variants was likely a sequencing artifact. Overall, approximately 150 TCR beta chains were annotated as cytomegalovirus-associated.

The sequenced material came from PBMCs. The receptor's source is a man aged 25 to 45 in good health and CMV-seronegative.

The CDR3 region has the DNA TGTGCCAGCAGCTTAGTTCCCCCGGGAGGGCTAGGTGAGCAGTTCTTC. Translation gives CASSLVPPGGLGEQFF. V and J are TRBV7-6 and TRBJ2-1; 8 bases agree with TRBD2. The V and J ends lost 1 base and 9 bases, in that order; junction bases with no gene match: 11. Germline CDR1 and CDR2: SGHVS and FNYEAQ. The CDR3 is 16 residues long.